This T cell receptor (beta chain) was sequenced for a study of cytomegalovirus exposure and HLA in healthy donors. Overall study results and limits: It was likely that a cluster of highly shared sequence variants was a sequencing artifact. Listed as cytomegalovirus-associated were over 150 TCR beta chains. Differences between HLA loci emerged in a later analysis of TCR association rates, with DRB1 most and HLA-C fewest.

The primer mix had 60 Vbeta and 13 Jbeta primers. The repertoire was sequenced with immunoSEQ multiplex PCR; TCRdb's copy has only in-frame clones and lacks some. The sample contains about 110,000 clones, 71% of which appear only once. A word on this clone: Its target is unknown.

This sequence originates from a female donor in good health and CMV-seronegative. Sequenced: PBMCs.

CDR3 sequence (DNA): TGTGCCAGCAGCTTGGGCCGTACTTACGAGCAGTACTTC. Translation: CASSLGRTYEQYF. The chain combines TRBV5-6 with TRBJ2-7; D is unclear. The CDR3 loop spans 13 amino acids. The V gene lost 0 bases and the J gene lost 4 bases, with 8 bases spanning the gap. Per the germline V gene, CDR1 is SGHDT and CDR2 is YYEEEE.